The 10 T cell receptor beta chains listed next were all sequenced from one sample in a study of T cells in Graves' hyperthyroidism and ophthalmopathy. Amplification of TCR beta CDR3 regions used RNA as the template. Carried out on the TCR CDR3, a first-round RT-PCR used the HTBI primer set. From the multiplex PCR reads, TCRdb called clonotypes with MiXCR, one entry per CDR3 protein. The sample holds hundreds of thousands of distinct CDR3 sequences, roughly 15% seen once. What was sequenced was blood. These TCRs come from a man aged 18 to 29 with Graves' ophthalmopathy.

This clonotype was recorded many times. The chain is built from TRBV28 and TRBJ2-7, with 8 positions matching TRBD1. The CDR3 is made up of 14 amino acids. J was trimmed by 3 bases and V by 6 bases; bases with no gene match: 7. Germline loops: CDR1 MDHEN, CDR2 SYDVKM. CDR3 sequence: CASSSSDRVYEQYF. The CDR3 nucleotides are TGTGCCAGCAGCTCCTCGGACAGGGTCTACGAGCAGTACTTC.

The J gene is TRBJ1-6, the V gene TRBV5-4, with TRBD1 as a possible D gene (5 bases). V lost 10 bases, J lost 3 bases, and 11 bases lay in between. The V gene's germline CDR1 is SGHNT and CDR2 YYREEE (reference sequence). The CDR3 extends over 13 amino acids. The CDR3 DNA reads TGTGCCTCCAGGGTCGACTATAATTCACCCCTCCACTTT. The encoded protein is CASRVDYNSPLHF.

This clonotype has at least ten counts. The V call is TRBV29-1, the J call TRBJ1-5; 8 bases agree with TRBD1. In germline, CDR1 is SQVTM, CDR2 ANQGSEA. Unmatched junction bases numbered 7, after V lost 4 bases and J lost 8 bases. The CDR3 sequence is 13 residues long. The CDR3 spells CSVGLDRGEPQHF. Here the CDR3 DNA reads TGCAGCGTTGGTCTTGACAGGGGTGAGCCCCAGCATTTT.

Remarks on this clonotype: Given a much more abundant clone one base away, this may be a read error. CDR3 in amino acids: CASSFGTSGHNEQLF. The DNA of the CDR3 is TGTGCCAGCAGCTTCGGGACTAGCGGACACAATGAGCAGCTCTTC. The chain uses TRBV5-5 and TRBJ2-1; 11 bases align to TRBD2. The CDR3 has 15 residues. Germline CDR1 is SGHKS and CDR2 is YYEKEE (reference sequence).

As concerns this clonotype: A read error may be the cause here, since a much bigger clone is one base away. This sequence joins TRBV11-2 and TRBJ1-4, with 10 nucleotides matching TRBD1. Germline CDR1 SGHAT, CDR2 FQNNGV. The ends lost 6 bases at V and 5 bases at J; junction bases unmatched: 9. The length of the CDR3 is 16 residues. The CDR3 loop is CASRQTGGAVNEKLFF. The CDR3, as DNA: TGTGCCAGCAGGCAGACAGGGGGCGCGGTGAATGAAAAACTGTTTTTT.

The chain employs TRBV7-3 and TRBJ2-3, with TRBD2 matching over 8 bases. CDR3 size: 19 residues. Germline trimming cut 2 bases from V and 0 bases from J; bases unmatched to any gene: 13. Germline CDR1 reads SGHTA; CDR2 reads FQGTGA. Here the CDR3 reads CASSLGTGGNSPSTDTQYF. The CDR3, as DNA: TGTGCCAGCAGCTTAGGGACGGGGGGGAATAGTCCGAGCACAGATACGCAGTATTTT.

The V call is TRBV24-1, the J call TRBJ1-2, with D possibly matching TRBD1 (5 bases). Trimming took off 2 bases at V and 8 bases at J, with 11 bases between the two ends. Germline V gives CDR1 KGHDR, CDR2 SFDVKD. The CDR3 extends over 13 amino acids. The CDR3 DNA reads as TGTGCCACCAGTGATTGGGGACGCATCGGCTACACCTTC. Its protein product is CATSDWGRIGYTF.

This clonotype occurred many times. The chain recombines TRBV29-1 with TRBJ2-3; 8 nucleotides align to TRBD1. This CDR3 contains 15 residues. Trimming took 4 bases from V and 2 from J; bases not matched to a gene: 8. Germline V gives CDR1 SQVTM, CDR2 ANQGSEA. The CDR3 DNA sequence: TGCAGCGTTGGACGGACAGGGACGATCACAGATACGCAGTATTTT. Residues: CSVGRTGTITDTQYF.

This clonotype was recorded only once. The rearrangement links TRBV2 to TRBJ2-1, with D possibly being TRBD2 (6 bases). The V end was cut by 6 bases, the J end by 6 bases, with 15 bases between. CDR3 length: 14 amino acids. CDR1 is SNHLY, CDR2 FYNNEI, per germline. The CDR3 DNA reads TGTGCCAGCAGAAAGGGACTGTCTCTCAATGAGCAGTTCTTC. This encodes CASRKGLSLNEQFF.

Ten or more counts support this clonotype. The rearrangement uses TRBV5-6 and TRBJ1-2; D not resolved. V lost 4 bases and J lost 1, with 11 bases in between. Germline lookup yields CDR1 SGHDT and CDR2 YYEEEE. CDR3 length: 14 amino acids. The chain's CDR3 is CASSPPGLNYGYTF. CDR3 bases: TGTGCCAGCAGCCCCCCAGGACTTAACTATGGCTACACCTTC.